These 11 T cell receptor beta chains originate from one sample sequenced in a study of post-analysis software for immune sequencing data. Notes on the study in general: The study found TRBV5-6, TRBV5-1 and TRBV20-1 among 5 or 6 TRBV segments more frequent in patients than controls.

Every TCR beta cDNA library bore unique molecular identifiers. TCRdb called the PCR reads again in MiXCR, with one record for every CDR3 protein. The sample yields about 770,000 distinct CDR3 sequences, more than 45% seen once. These receptors' targets are unknown. Sequencing was performed on blood. The origin of the receptors is a girl aged 10-17 years with multiple sclerosis.

This clonotype has more than one count but fewer than ten. The chain is built from TRBV7-9 and TRBJ2-7; no firm D call. The CDR3 sequence is 14 residues long. Germline V gives CDR1 SEHNR, CDR2 FQNEAQ (reference sequence). V was shortened by 5 bases and J by 1 base, with 12 bases between the two germline ends. For the CDR3, the DNA is TGTGCCAGCAGCCCCACCGACAAGTCCTACGAGCAGTACTTC. Translation gives CASSPTDKSYEQYF. Variable domain in full (rest from reference TRBV7-9 and TRBJ2-7): DTGVSQNPRHKITKRGQNVTFRCDPISEHNRLYWYRQTLGQGPEFLTYFQNEAQLEKSRLLSDRFSAERPKGSFSTLEIQRTEQGDSAMYLCASSPTDKSYEQYFGPGTRLTVT.

The rearrangement uses TRBV9 and TRBJ2-3; D is unclear. V dropped 0 bases and J dropped 9 bases, with 11 bases sitting between them. The CDR3 has 13 amino acids. The germline V gene encodes CDR1 SGDLS and CDR2 YYNGEE. CDR3 residues: CASSVAKKDTQYF. In nucleotides, the CDR3 is TGTGCCAGCAGCGTAGCAAAGAAGGACACGCAGTATTTT.

The chain carries TRBV7-2 and TRBJ2-5, with 10 bases identical to TRBD2. The CDR3 contains 15 residues. CDR1 SGHTA and CDR2 FQGNSA come from the germline V gene. With 4 bases clipped from V and 7 bases from J, the junction kept 9 bases outside the gene matches. CDR3 loop: CASSSGLAVRGTQYF. The CDR3 nucleotides are TGTGCCAGCAGCTCAGGACTAGCGGTTCGGGGGACCCAGTACTTC.

In its sample, this clonotype was seen a few times. J is TRBJ2-3 and V is TRBV5-6; 11 bases map to TRBD2. The V and J ends lost 4 bases and 5 bases, in that order; junction bases with no gene match: 3. Germline CDR1 and CDR2: SGHDT and YYEEEE. This CDR3 spans 14 amino acids. Here the CDR3 reads CASSQGLAVDTQYF. CDR3 nucleotide sequence: TGTGCCAGCAGCCAGGGACTAGCGGTAGATACGCAGTATTTT.

This clonotype has just one count. With a much larger clone just one base away, this may be a read error. V is TRBV10-3 and J is TRBJ2-1; 13 bases are shared with TRBD2. The CDR3 contains 15 residues. J gave up 4 bases and V 6 bases, and 3 bases lay outside the gene matches. Germline V gene lookup returns CDR1 ENHRY and CDR2 SYGVKD. The CDR3 reads CAISQTSGRYNEQFF. CDR3 nucleotide sequence: TGTGCCATCAGCCAGACTAGCGGGAGGTACAATGAGCAGTTCTTC.

The chain combines TRBV6-6 with TRBJ1-2; D might be TRBD1 (5 bases). Germline V gene sequence: CDR1 MNHNY, CDR2 SVGAGI (reference sequence). The CDR3 has 16 residues. Between the trimmed V and J ends, which lost 0 bases and 0 bases, there was a span of 11 bases. CDR3 residues: CASSYSSAGTNYGYTF. The CDR3 bases are TGTGCCAGCAGTTACTCGTCGGCAGGGACTAACTATGGCTACACCTTC.

CDR3 loop: CASSSGGQSRGGEAFF. The CDR3 DNA is TGCGCCAGCAGCTCTGGTGGGCAGTCTAGGGGTGGTGAAGCTTTCTTT. This rearrangement joins TRBV5-1 to TRBJ1-1; weak D call: TRBD1 (5 bases). The V end lost 3 bases, the J end lost 7 bases, and 22 bases lay between the germline ends. The CDR3 has 16 residues. Germline V gene lookup returns CDR1 SGHRS and CDR2 YFSETQ.

V gene TRBV7-2 combines with J gene TRBJ1-5; D not certain. Trimming removed 5 bases at V and 9 bases at J, with 11 bases between. Germline lookup yields CDR1 SGHTA and CDR2 FQGNSA. There are 12 residues in the CDR3. The CDR3 loop is CASSATSGPQHF. The CDR3 nucleotides read TGTGCCAGCAGCGCCACAAGCGGGCCCCAGCATTTT.

This clonotype turned up a few times. The CDR3 is CASSRGTGGRYTF. For the CDR3, the DNA is TGTGCCAGCAGTCGGGGGACAGGAGGTCGCTACACCTTC. The V gene is TRBV6-5, the J gene TRBJ1-2; 8 bases map to TRBD1. Germline CDR1 reads MNHEY; CDR2 reads SVGAGI. With V trimmed by 5 bases and J by 9 bases, 8 bases remained unmatched. The CDR3 has 13 residues.

The rearrangement links TRBV28 to TRBJ2-7; 11 bases fit TRBD2. J lost 9 bases, V lost 3 bases, and 7 bases had no gene match. The germline V gene encodes CDR1 MDHEN and CDR2 SYDVKM. This CDR3 has 14 amino acids. The CDR3 loop reads CASSLLAGGLGQYF. Written as DNA, the CDR3 is TGTGCCAGCAGTTTGCTAGCGGGAGGTCTCGGGCAGTACTTC.

This clonotype was counted once. The V and J genes are TRBV6-1 and TRBJ2-1, with 11 nucleotides matching TRBD2. The CDR3 has 19 residues. V gave up 5 bases and J gave up 0 bases; unmatched junction bases: 12. Germline V gene sequence: CDR1 MNHNS, CDR2 SASEGT. CDR3 bases: TGTGCCAGCAGTCCGCATTCACTAGCGGGAGTATCCTCCTACAATGAGCAGTTCTTC. Its protein product is CASSPHSLAGVSSYNEQFF.